The 20 T cell receptor beta chains given below trace back to one sample, sequenced in a study of naive and memory T cell subsets. The beta constant-region primer was an equimolar mix of two oligonucleotides covering TRBC1 and TRBC2. A single record per CDR3 protein comes from TCRdb applying MiXCR to the UMI-ligation and nested PCR reads. Of some 28,000 distinct CDR3 sequences in the sample, about 10% were seen once. Specimen: effector memory CD4+ T cells from blood. As to subset: effector memory, CD45RA- CD27-. The receptor set was obtained from a human donor in good health.

V is TRBV12-3 or TRBV12-4 and J is TRBJ1-1; D ambiguous. CDR3 size: 13 residues. The V end lost 8 bases, the J end lost 2 bases, and 12 bases lay between the germline ends. The CDR3 sequence is CASFWQRNTEAFF. As DNA, the CDR3 is TGTGCCAGCTTCTGGCAGCGCAACACTGAAGCTTTCTTT.

This clonotype has only a few counts. The chain employs TRBV29-1 and TRBJ2-3; 8 bases are shared with TRBD2. Trimming took 7 bases from V and 6 from J; bases not matched to a gene: 21. The CDR3 runs to 17 residues. Germline CDR1 is SQVTM and CDR2 is ANQGSEA. CDR3 coding DNA: TGCAGCGCGGACGGCGGGAGAACGGGACTAGGGCCCGATACGCAGTATTTT. Amino acids: CSADGGRTGLGPDTQYF.

The chain is built from TRBV19 and TRBJ2-5; 9 positions match TRBD1. The V and J ends lost 7 bases and 3 bases, in that order; junction bases with no gene match: 3. This CDR3 comprises 13 residues. Germline CDR1 is LNHDA and CDR2 is SQIVND (reference sequence). DNA for the CDR3: TGTGCCAGTAAAGACAGGGGGAAAGAGACCCAGTACTTC. This gives the protein CASKDRGKETQYF.

This clonotype was detected ten times or more. This chain uses TRBV7-9 with TRBJ1-1; perhaps TRBD1 as D (6 bases). Per the germline V gene, CDR1 is SEHNR and CDR2 is FQNEAQ (reference sequence). CDR3 length: 15 residues. With 5 bases removed from V and 3 bases from J, the gap between germline ends came to 16 bases. CDR3 region: CASSGEQGKYTEAFF. As DNA, the CDR3 is TGTGCCAGCAGCGGAGAACAGGGAAAGTACACTGAAGCTTTCTTT.

This clonotype was recorded a few times. This chain uses TRBV7-8 with TRBJ1-1; D is ambiguous. The V end was cut by 4 bases, the J end by 3 bases, with 9 bases between. The CDR3 consists of 13 residues. Germline CDR1 is SGHVS and CDR2 is FQNEAQ. CDR3 nucleotide sequence: TGTGCCAGCAGCTCCGAACTGTACACTGAAGCTTTCTTT. It is translated as CASSSELYTEAFF.

This chain uses TRBV12-3 or TRBV12-4 with TRBJ1-2; TRBD1 matches 7 bases. The CDR3 length is 14 residues. After removal of 2 bases from V and 6 bases from J, the junction contained 6 bases not matched to a gene. The CDR3 here is CASSLRDSYDGYTF. In DNA, the CDR3 is TGTGCCAGCAGTTTAAGGGACAGCTACGATGGCTACACCTTC.

About this clonotype: A single base separates this from a much larger clone, so it may be a read error. V gene TRBV29-1 combines with J gene TRBJ2-1, with D unresolved. The CDR3 is made up of 11 amino acids. The germline V gene has CDR1 SQVTM and CDR2 ANQGSEA. CDR3 amino acids: CSVDGNNERFF. The DNA of the CDR3 is TGCAGCGTGGACGGCAACAATGAGCGGTTCTTC.

The chain couples TRBV3-1 to TRBJ2-3; 7 bases match TRBD2. The CDR3 loop spans 15 amino acids. The V segment lost 4 bases and the J segment 0 bases; nucleotides outside the gene matches: 4. The germline CDR1 and CDR2 sequences are LGHDT and YNNKEL (reference sequence). CDR3 sequence reads: CASSPTSLSTDTQYF. CDR3 nucleotides: TGTGCCAGCAGCCCGACTAGCCTAAGCACAGATACGCAGTATTTT.

This clonotype is medium-sized. The CDR3 DNA sequence: TGCGCCAGCAGCCAAAATATAGGGGGATTAGAGCAGTTCTTC. Translating it yields CASSQNIGGLEQFF. The chain uses TRBV4-3 and TRBJ2-1; D is perhaps TRBD1 (6 bases). Between the trimmed V and J ends, which lost 2 bases and 10 bases, there was a span of 15 bases. The germline V gene encodes CDR1 LGHNA and CDR2 YSLEER. CDR3 size: 14 residues.

There are a few counts of this clonotype. The chain combines TRBV7-9 with TRBJ2-5, with 9 bases aligning to TRBD2. The CDR3 runs 14 residues. Trimming took 4 bases from V and 2 from J; bases not matched to a gene: 2. Germline lookup yields CDR1 SEHNR and CDR2 FQNEAQ (reference sequence). CDR3 residues: CASSWTSVQETQYF. The CDR3 DNA reads as TGTGCCAGCAGCTGGACTAGCGTTCAAGAGACCCAGTACTTC. Combining the CDR3 with reference TRBV7-9 and TRBJ2-5 gives the whole variable domain DTGVSQNPRHKITKRGQNVTFRCDPISEHNRLYWYRQTLGQGPEFLTYFQNEAQLEKSRLLSDRFSAERPKGSFSTLEIQRTEQGDSAMYLCASSWTSVQETQYFGPGTRLLVL.

This clonotype was seen a handful of times. V is TRBV6-2 or TRBV6-3 and J is TRBJ2-2; D remains ambiguous. Trimming cost V 7 bases and J 3 bases, with 6 bases left between them. The CDR3 runs to 12 residues. In germline, CDR1 is MNHEY, CDR2 SVGEGT. CDR3: CASNRDTGELFF. The CDR3 DNA reads TGTGCCAGCAACCGGGACACCGGGGAGCTGTTTTTT.

V gene TRBV20-1 combines with J gene TRBJ2-7, with D hard to call. V lost 0 bases and J lost 4, with 13 bases in between. The CDR3 is made up of 14 amino acids. Per germline, CDR1 DFQATT and CDR2 SNEGSKA (reference sequence). CDR3 nucleotide sequence: TGCAGTGCTAGAGATCCTCAGACTTTTTACGAGCAGTACTTC. The encoded protein is CSARDPQTFYEQYF.

This clonotype has a count of ten or more. This rearrangement joins TRBV5-4 to TRBJ1-4; 7 nucleotides align to TRBD1. Germline V gives CDR1 SGHNT, CDR2 YYREEE (reference sequence). The CDR3 loop spans 14 amino acids. Trimming took 3 bases from V and 4 from J; bases not matched to a gene: 3. CDR3 sequence reads: CASSSGQRNEKLFF. The CDR3 bases are TGTGCCAGCAGCTCGGGACAGCGTAATGAAAAACTGTTTTTT. The entire variable domain, with the rest obtained from reference TRBV5-4 and TRBJ1-4, is as follows: ETGVTQSPTHLIKTRGQQVTLRCSSQSGHNTVSWYQQALGQGPQFIFQYYREEENGRGNFPPRFSGLQFPNYSSELNVNALELDDSALYLCASSSGQRNEKLFFGSGTQLSVL.

This chain uses TRBV27 with TRBJ2-7, with 10 bases matching TRBD1. CDR3 length: 13 residues. Germline V gene sequence: CDR1 MNHEY, CDR2 SMNVEV (reference sequence). V lost 6 bases and J lost 6; bases outside the gene matches: 5. CDR3 sequence: CASRGTGVGEQYF. The CDR3 bases are TGTGCCAGCAGGGGGACAGGGGTGGGCGAGCAGTACTTC.

The chain joins TRBV6-2 or TRBV6-3 to TRBJ1-1; D remains ambiguous. Germline V lookup: CDR1 MNHEY, CDR2 SVGEGT. V lost 3 bases and J 0 bases, leaving 8 bases between the germline ends. This CDR3 spans 14 amino acids. This CDR3 reads CASSYYQMNTEAFF. The CDR3 nucleotides are TGTGCCAGCAGTTATTACCAGATGAACACTGAAGCTTTCTTT.

This clonotype was picked up a small number of times. The rearrangement joins TRBV27 to TRBJ1-4, with 12 bases aligning to TRBD1. Germline loops: CDR1 MNHEY, CDR2 SMNVEV (reference sequence). The V segment lost 7 bases and the J segment 11 bases; nucleotides outside the gene matches: 11. CDR3 length: 15 residues. The CDR3: CASTLGGTGGAKLFF. In nucleotides, the CDR3 is TGTGCCAGCACCCTAGGTGGGACAGGGGGCGCGAAACTGTTTTTT. The full variable domain, completed using reference TRBV27 and TRBJ1-4, is EAQVTQNPRYLITVTGKKLTVTCSQNMNHEYMSWYRQDPGLGLRQIYYSMNVEVTDKGDVPEGYKVSRKEKRNFPLILESPSPNQTSLYFCASTLGGTGGAKLFFGSGTQLSVL.

The table lists this clonotype with a few counts. V usage is TRBV7-3 and J usage is TRBJ2-1; D unclear. Germline values: CDR1 SGHTA, CDR2 FQGTGA. The CDR3 consists of 15 residues. Trimming removed 2 bases at V and 0 bases at J, with 8 bases between. In nucleotides, the CDR3 is TGTGCCAGCAGCTTAGATCTAGGCTCCTACAATGAGCAGTTCTTC. Translating gives CASSLDLGSYNEQFF. Based on the CDR3 plus reference TRBV7-3 and TRBJ2-1, the full variable domain is GAGVSQTPSNKVTEKGKYVELRCDPISGHTALYWYRQSLGQGPEFLIYFQGTGAADDSGLPNDRFFAVRPEGSVSTLKIQRTERGDSAVYLCASSLDLGSYNEQFFGPGTRLTVL.

This clonotype showed up just a few times. The chain links TRBV9 to TRBJ1-1, with D possibly being TRBD1 (6 bases). The CDR3 runs to 19 residues. Germline CDR1 SGDLS, CDR2 YYNGEE. V was trimmed by 3 bases and J by 3 bases, leaving 27 bases between them. CDR3 nucleotide sequence: TGTGCCAGCAGCGCCTCGACCAAGGGTTGGGGGGCGCGGGACACTGAAGCTTTCTTT. It codes for CASSASTKGWGARDTEAFF.

The rearrangement joins TRBV27 to TRBJ2-1, with 8 bases that match TRBD2. Per germline, CDR1 MNHEY and CDR2 SMNVEV (reference sequence). This CDR3 comprises 15 residues. V shed 0 bases, J shed 6 bases, and the junction held 4 bases outside the gene matches. CDR3 nucleotides: TGTGCCAGCAGTTTATCTTCCCTAGCGGGCAATGAGCAGTTCTTC. Its translation: CASSLSSLAGNEQFF.

The V and J genes are TRBV4-1 and TRBJ2-3; 8 bases align to TRBD1. Germline CDR1 and CDR2: MGHRA and YSYEKL. Unmatched junction bases numbered 4, after V lost 6 bases and J lost 2 bases. The CDR3 extends over 14 amino acids. The chain's CDR3 is CASRRTGPTDTQYF. CDR3 sequence (DNA): TGCGCCAGCAGGCGGACAGGGCCCACAGATACGCAGTATTTT.